Below are 30 T cell receptor beta chains sequenced from a single sample in a study of blood T cell repertoires in COVID-19. Clones were read by immunoSEQ multiplex PCR, and TCRdb kept only the in-frame ones, dropping some. The sample lists 150,000 to 180,000 clones, 83% occurring once. Sequencing input: peripheral blood. The receptor source for this set is a woman in her fifties or sixties with COVID-19, enrolled during active disease.

The V call is TRBV5-1, the J call TRBJ1-1, with TRBD1 matching 10 bases. With V trimmed by 4 bases and J by 6 bases, 9 bases remained unmatched. In germline, CDR1 is SGHRS, CDR2 YFSETQ. The CDR3 runs 15 residues. The CDR3 spells CASSPLTGTGAEAFF. The DNA for the CDR3 is TGCGCCAGCAGCCCACTGACCGGGACAGGGGCTGAAGCTTTCTTT.

This chain links TRBV18 with TRBJ2-5, with a possible D match to TRBD1 (6 bases). Germline loops: CDR1 KGHSH, CDR2 LQKENI. The CDR3 consists of 14 residues. V was cut by 1 base and J by 2 bases, with 8 bases left in between. This CDR3 reads CASSPQGVQETQYF. In DNA form, the CDR3 reads TGTGCCAGCTCACCACAGGGGGTTCAAGAGACCCAGTACTTC. Supplemented by reference TRBV18 and TRBJ2-5, the full variable domain reads NAGVMQNPRHLVRRRGQEARLRCSPMKGHSHVYWYRQLPEEGLKFMVYLQKENIIDESGMPKERFSAEFPKEGPSILRIQQVVRGDSAAYFCASSPQGVQETQYFGPGTRLLVL.

The chain has TRBV5-4 and TRBJ1-6; D possibly corresponds to TRBD1 (5 bases). This CDR3 region has 16 residues. Trimming took off 4 bases at V and 6 bases at J, with 17 bases between the two ends. CDR1 and CDR2 (germline): SGHNT, YYREEE (reference sequence). CDR3 DNA: TGTGCCAGCAGCCGACTGGGTGGGGCCCTTAATTCACCCCTCCACTTT. Its translation is CASSRLGGALNSPLHF.

The chain is built from TRBV7-3 and TRBJ2-5; TRBD2 matches at 12 bases. CDR1 SGHTA and CDR2 FQGTGA come from the germline V gene. CDR3 size: 16 residues. The V segment lost 6 bases and the J segment 3 bases; nucleotides outside the gene matches: 8. The CDR3 reads CASRRTSGISEETQYF. DNA of the CDR3: TGTGCCAGCAGACGGACTAGCGGGATATCGGAAGAGACCCAGTACTTC.

V usage is TRBV11-3 and J usage is TRBJ1-1; 8 bases agree with TRBD1. The CDR3 covers 16 residues. Trimming cost V 5 bases and J 3 bases; bases outside gene matches: 11. CDR1 and CDR2 (germline): SGHNT, YENEEA. The CDR3 nucleotides read TGTGCCAGCAGCCCAAAAGGACAGGGCTCCGACACTGAAGCTTTCTTT. Translating gives CASSPKGQGSDTEAFF. Together with reference TRBV11-3 and TRBJ1-1, the CDR3 gives the full variable domain: EAGVVQSPRYKIIEKKQPVAFWCNPISGHNTLYWYLQNLGQGPELLIRYENEEAVDDSQLPKDRFSAERLKGVDSTLKIQPAELGDSAVYLCASSPKGQGSDTEAFFGQGTRLTVV.

This sequence joins TRBV5-4 and TRBJ1-1; D unclear. CDR1 is SGHNT and CDR2 is YYREEE in the germline V gene (reference sequence). Trimming shortened V by 2 bases and J by 1 base, and 9 bases separated the two germline ends. CDR3 length: 14 amino acids. The CDR3 sequence is CASSFTQSNTEAFF. CDR3 DNA: TGTGCCAGCAGCTTCACCCAGTCGAACACTGAAGCTTTCTTT.

This clone occurred once. The genes are TRBV27 and TRBJ1-2; 7 positions match TRBD1. Germline V gives CDR1 MNHEY, CDR2 SMNVEV (reference sequence). With V trimmed by 6 bases and J by 7 bases, 14 bases remained unmatched. The CDR3 length is 15 residues. Here the CDR3 reads CASRRPSQGGGGYTF. In DNA form, the CDR3 reads TGTGCCAGCAGGAGACCCTCCCAGGGGGGAGGTGGCTACACCTTC.

The chain has TRBV30 and TRBJ2-2; tentative D call: TRBD2 (6 bases). Germline CDR1 is GTSNPN and CDR2 is SVGIG (reference sequence). The CDR3 totals 15 residues. With 2 bases removed from V and 4 bases from J, the gap between germline ends came to 14 bases. CDR3 in DNA: TGTGCCTGGAGTACGGGACTTCTGAGCACCGGGGAGCTGTTTTTT. Protein product: CAWSTGLLSTGELFF.

This clone was counted once. The CDR3 spells CASTGGRGGETQYF. For the CDR3, the DNA is TGTGCCAGCACGGGCGGGAGAGGTGGAGAGACCCAGTACTTC. The chain combines TRBV3-1 (or the pseudogene TRBV3-2) with TRBJ2-5, with 7 bases lining up with TRBD2. V dropped 7 bases and J dropped 4; count of bases not matched to a gene: 9. The CDR3 spans 14 residues. The germline V gene has CDR1 LGHDT and CDR2 YNNKEL (reference sequence).

The chain uses TRBV6-4 and TRBJ2-3, with TRBD2 identical over 14 bases. This CDR3 is built from 14 residues. J gave up 5 bases and V 10 bases, and 5 bases lay outside the gene matches. The germline gives CDR1 MRHNA, CDR2 SNTAGT. The CDR3, as DNA: TGTGCCACCCCGACTAGCGGGGGGGGAGATACGCAGTATTTT. Translated: CATPTSGGGDTQYF.

DNA for the CDR3: TGCGCCAGCAGACCCTTTCCGGGACTGGCCTACAATGAGCAGTTCTTC. Amino acids: CASRPFPGLAYNEQFF. The rearrangement uses TRBV5-1 and TRBJ2-1; D possibly corresponds to TRBD2 (6 bases). Trimming pared 5 bases from V and 2 bases from J, leaving 17 bases between. The CDR3 consists of 16 residues. The V gene's germline CDR1 is SGHRS and CDR2 YFSETQ.

The chain employs TRBV5-5 and TRBJ1-4; TRBD1 might be the D (6 bases). Germline V CDR1 and CDR2: SGHKS, YYEKEE (reference sequence). The CDR3 runs 14 residues. V dropped 3 bases and J dropped 4 bases, with 10 bases sitting between them. The CDR3 DNA follows: TGTGCCAGCAGCTCGCAGGGGATTAATGAAAAACTGTTTTTT. It yields the protein CASSSQGINEKLFF. The variable domain in full, completed from reference TRBV5-5 and TRBJ1-4, reads DAGVTQSPTHLIKTRGQQVTLRCSPISGHKSVSWYQQVLGQGPQFIFQYYEKEERGRGNFPDRFSARQFPNYSSELNVNALLLGDSALYLCASSSQGINEKLFFGSGTQLSVL.

This clone was seen a handful of times. This rearrangement joins TRBV29-1 to TRBJ1-5, with 8 bases matching TRBD1. V trimming: 5 bases; J trimming: 4 bases; junction bases outside the gene matches: 7. The CDR3 consists of 14 residues. CDR1 is SQVTM, CDR2 ANQGSEA, per germline. CDR3 loop: CSVRTGFGNQPQHF. The DNA of the CDR3 is TGCAGCGTTAGGACAGGGTTCGGGAATCAGCCCCAGCATTTT. The full variable domain, its missing parts supplied by reference TRBV29-1 and TRBJ1-5, is SAVISQKPSRDICQRGTSLTIQCQVDSQVTMMFWYRQQPGQSLTLIATANQGSEATYESGFVIDKFPISRPNLTFSTLTVSNMSPEDSSIYLCSVRTGFGNQPQHFGDGTRLSIL.

The CDR3 DNA reads as TGTGCCAGCAGCTTCAGCGGGAGGGGCTACAATGAGCAGTTCTTC. Amino acids: CASSFSGRGYNEQFF. V is TRBV7-9 and J is TRBJ2-1; TRBD2 matches at 10 bases. CDR3 length: 15 amino acids. Losses at the gene ends were 3 bases for V and 3 bases for J; bases not matched to a gene: 2. Germline V gene sequence: CDR1 SEHNR, CDR2 FQNEAQ (reference sequence).

The V call is TRBV9, the J call TRBJ1-2; perhaps TRBD1 as D (5 bases). Germline CDR1 SGDLS, CDR2 YYNGEE. V was cut by 0 bases and J by 4 bases, with 7 bases left in between. This CDR3 contains 13 residues. In DNA form, the CDR3 reads TGTGCCAGCAGCGTAGATCAGGGCTATGGCTACACCTTC. Protein sequence: CASSVDQGYGYTF.

The chain joins TRBV5-1 to TRBJ1-1; the D is unclear. V shed 3 bases and J shed 1 base, with 10 bases lying between them. CDR1 is SGHRS and CDR2 is YFSETQ in the germline V gene. CDR3 length equals 14 residues. CDR3 amino acids: CASSYSQENTEAFF. In DNA form, the CDR3 reads TGCGCCAGCAGCTATAGCCAAGAGAACACTGAAGCTTTCTTT.

This rearrangement joins TRBV10-3 to TRBJ2-1, with 12 bases fitting TRBD2. This CDR3 is built from 15 residues. Germline V CDR1 and CDR2: ENHRY, SYGVKD. The junction had 2 bases not matched to a gene; V was cut back by 0 bases and J by 8 bases. The CDR3 loop is CAISESGTSGYEQFF. In DNA, the CDR3 is TGTGCCATCAGTGAGTCGGGGACTAGCGGGTATGAGCAGTTCTTC.

V and J are TRBV5-8 and TRBJ1-6; D call uncertain. The germline V and J ends were trimmed by 3 bases and 11 bases, with 12 bases remaining between them. This CDR3 is built from 13 residues. Germline values: CDR1 SGHTS, CDR2 YDEGEE. The CDR3 is CASSSIPGTPLHF. The CDR3 DNA reads as TGTGCCAGCAGCTCTATCCCAGGCACACCCCTCCACTTT.

This clone appeared once. The rearrangement links TRBV27 to TRBJ2-5; no reliable D call. The CDR3 is 15 amino acids. V was pared by 3 bases and J by 5 bases, with 16 bases between. Germline V CDR1 and CDR2: MNHEY, SMNVEV (reference sequence). CDR3 in DNA: TGTGCCAGCAGTTTGAACAACAACCCGTGGGAGACCCAGTACTTC. Its protein product is CASSLNNNPWETQYF.

This chain links TRBV9 with TRBJ2-3; the match to TRBD2 covers 8 bases. The CDR3 runs to 14 residues. Trimming removed 5 bases from V and 4 bases from J; junction bases left unmatched: 6. Germline V gene sequence: CDR1 SGDLS, CDR2 YYNGEE. CDR3 coding DNA: TGTGCCAGCAGTCGAAGCGGGAGCGCAGATACGCAGTATTTT. This sequence encodes CASSRSGSADTQYF. Filled out from reference TRBV9 and TRBJ2-3, the complete variable domain reads DSGVTQTPKHLITATGQRVTLRCSPRSGDLSVYWYQQSLDQGLQFLIQYYNGEERAKGNILERFSAQQFPDLHSELNLSSLELGDSALYFCASSRSGSADTQYFGPGTRLTVL.

V usage is TRBV9 and J usage is TRBJ1-5, with 8 bases lining up with TRBD1. With 2 bases clipped from V and 6 bases from J, the junction kept 7 bases outside the gene matches. The CDR3 is 15 residues long. Germline V CDR1 and CDR2: SGDLS, YYNGEE. The CDR3 sequence: CASSVGAGGGQPQHF. DNA of the CDR3: TGTGCCAGCAGCGTCGGGGCAGGGGGCGGTCAGCCCCAGCATTTT. Supplemented by reference TRBV9 and TRBJ1-5, the full variable domain reads DSGVTQTPKHLITATGQRVTLRCSPRSGDLSVYWYQQSLDQGLQFLIQYYNGEERAKGNILERFSAQQFPDLHSELNLSSLELGDSALYFCASSVGAGGGQPQHFGDGTRLSIL.

The CDR3 region is CASSAGSGNYGYTF. The CDR3 nucleotides are TGTGCCAGCAGTGCGGGGTCGGGGAACTATGGCTACACCTTC. The chain employs TRBV6-4 and TRBJ1-2; D unclear. The V gene lost 4 bases and the J gene lost 2 bases, with 11 bases spanning the gap. This CDR3 is built from 14 residues. In germline, CDR1 is MRHNA, CDR2 SNTAGT.

This clone was observed a single time. V and J are TRBV4-2 and TRBJ1-3; D gene ambiguous. This CDR3 region has 12 residues. Per the germline V gene, CDR1 is LGHNA and CDR2 is YNFKEQ. V was trimmed by 0 bases and J by 7 bases, leaving 4 bases between them. This CDR3 is CASSQDPNTIYF. The CDR3 coding sequence is TGTGCCAGCAGCCAAGATCCGAACACCATATATTTT.

V gene TRBV3-1 (or the pseudogene TRBV3-2) combines with J gene TRBJ1-1; no clear D. Trimming shortened V by 4 bases and J by 6 bases, and 6 bases separated the two germline ends. Looked up from germline, CDR1 is LGHDT and CDR2 is YNNKEL (reference sequence). The CDR3 consists of 11 residues. CDR3 sequence reads: CASSRRAEAFF. In DNA, the CDR3 is TGTGCCAGCAGCCGGAGAGCTGAAGCTTTCTTT.

This chain uses TRBV3-1 (or the pseudogene TRBV3-2) with TRBJ1-2; the D gene is possibly TRBD1 (5 bases). Germline CDR1 is LGHDT and CDR2 is YNNKEL (reference sequence). The V and J ends lost 4 bases and 6 bases respectively, with 18 bases between them. This CDR3 has 15 amino acids. The DNA for the CDR3 is TGTGCCAGCAGCCCTTGGAGGGGCAACGAGGATGGCTACACCTTC. As protein: CASSPWRGNEDGYTF.

This clone was detected only a few times. This chain's CDR3 is CASSPYRDKLGTEAFF. The DNA of the CDR3 is TGTGCCAGCTCACCCTATAGGGACAAGCTGGGCACTGAAGCTTTCTTT. V usage is TRBV18 and J usage is TRBJ1-1, with D perhaps TRBD1 (6 bases). CDR1 and CDR2 (germline): KGHSH, LQKENI. This CDR3 is 16 amino acids long. Trimming cost V 3 bases and J 4 bases, with 18 bases left between them.

The V gene is TRBV7-3, the J gene TRBJ2-5, with D possibly being TRBD2 (5 bases). The V end lost 1 base, the J end lost 3 bases, and 9 bases lay between the germline ends. Germline-derived CDR1 and CDR2 are SGHTA and FQGTGA. The CDR3 is 14 residues long. This CDR3 reads CASSLNPGKETQYF. DNA for the CDR3: TGTGCCAGCAGCTTAAATCCGGGAAAAGAGACCCAGTACTTC.

The V and J genes are TRBV18 and TRBJ2-1; 12 nucleotides line up with TRBD2. Looked up from germline, CDR1 is KGHSH and CDR2 is LQKENI. The CDR3 runs 16 residues. The V gene end was trimmed by 3 bases and the J gene end by 7 bases; junction bases not matched to a gene: 7. The CDR3 region has the DNA TGTGCCAGCTCACCGTCTAGCGGGAGGGCCACGAATGAGCAGTTCTTC. Protein sequence: CASSPSSGRATNEQFF.

The CDR3 DNA follows: TGTGCCAGCAGCGTAGGGTCGAGGGGAGGGCAAGAGACCCAGTACTTC. Residues: CASSVGSRGGQETQYF. This chain connects TRBV4-2 to TRBJ2-5; 7 nucleotides match TRBD2. Germline V gene data show CDR1 as LGHNA and CDR2 as YNFKEQ. V lost 5 bases and J lost 2; bases outside the gene matches: 11. The CDR3 runs 16 residues.

A few counts support this clone. The rearrangement joins TRBV7-9 to TRBJ1-1, with D perhaps matching TRBD1 (5 bases). Trimming pared 6 bases from V and 3 bases from J, leaving 11 bases between. Germline values: CDR1 SEHNR, CDR2 FQNEAQ (reference sequence). The CDR3 sequence is 13 residues long. CDR3 sequence: CASRPWGDTEAFF. The DNA of the CDR3 is TGTGCCAGCAGACCTTGGGGGGACACTGAAGCTTTCTTT.